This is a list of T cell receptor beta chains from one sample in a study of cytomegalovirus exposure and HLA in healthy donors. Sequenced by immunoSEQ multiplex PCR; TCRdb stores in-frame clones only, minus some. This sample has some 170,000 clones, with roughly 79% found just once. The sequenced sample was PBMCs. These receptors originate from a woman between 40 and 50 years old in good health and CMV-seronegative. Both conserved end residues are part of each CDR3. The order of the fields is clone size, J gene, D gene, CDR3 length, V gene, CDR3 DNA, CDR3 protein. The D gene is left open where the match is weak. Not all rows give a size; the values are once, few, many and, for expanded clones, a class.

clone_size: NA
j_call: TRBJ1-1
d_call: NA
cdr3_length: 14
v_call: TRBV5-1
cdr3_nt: TGCGCCAGCAGATCTAATCTAGTGAACACTGAAGCTTTCTTT
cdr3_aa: CASRSNLVNTEAFF

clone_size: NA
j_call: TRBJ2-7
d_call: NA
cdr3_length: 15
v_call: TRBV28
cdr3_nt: TGTGCCAGCAGCCAAACGACAGGATATTCCTACGAGCAGTACTTC
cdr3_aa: CASSQTTGYSYEQYF

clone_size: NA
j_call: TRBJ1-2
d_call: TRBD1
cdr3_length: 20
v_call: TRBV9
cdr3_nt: TGTGCCAGCAGCGTAGATCGGAGATTGGGGACAGTGTTTATGGATGGTGGCTACACCTTC
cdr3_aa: CASSVDRRLGTVFMDGGYTF

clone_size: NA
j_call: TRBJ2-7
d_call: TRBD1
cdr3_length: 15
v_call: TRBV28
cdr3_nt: TGTGCCAGCAGTTCCTCAGACAGGGTAAAGTACGAGCAGTACTTC
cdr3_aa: CASSSSDRVKYEQYF

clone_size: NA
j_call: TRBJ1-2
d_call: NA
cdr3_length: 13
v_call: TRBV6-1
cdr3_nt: TGTGCCAGCAGTGTCGGAAACAGTTGGGGCTACACCTTC
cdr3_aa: CASSVGNSWGYTF

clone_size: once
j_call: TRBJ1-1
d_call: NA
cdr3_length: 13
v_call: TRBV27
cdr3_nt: TGTGCCAGCAGTTTACTCGGACACAATGAAGCTTTCTTT
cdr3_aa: CASSLLGHNEAFF

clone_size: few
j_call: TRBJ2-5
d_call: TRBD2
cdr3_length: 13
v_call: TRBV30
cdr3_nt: TGTGCCTGGAGTGGCGGGAGGGGAGAGACCCAGTACTTC
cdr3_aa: CAWSGGRGETQYF

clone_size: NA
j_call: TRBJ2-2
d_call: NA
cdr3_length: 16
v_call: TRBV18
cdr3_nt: TGTGCCAGCTCACCATATGTTGGAGGAGGCACCGGGGAGCTGTTTTTT
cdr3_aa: CASSPYVGGGTGELFF

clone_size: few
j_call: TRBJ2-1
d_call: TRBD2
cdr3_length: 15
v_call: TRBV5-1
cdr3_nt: TGCGCCAGCAGCGCTAGCGGGAGGAGCCTAACTGAGCAGTTCTTC
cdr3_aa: CASSASGRSLTEQFF

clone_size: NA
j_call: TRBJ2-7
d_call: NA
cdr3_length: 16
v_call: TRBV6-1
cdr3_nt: TGTGCCAGCAGTGATCTTCCGGGGAGGAGCTCCTACGAGCAGTACTTC
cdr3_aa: CASSDLPGRSSYEQYF

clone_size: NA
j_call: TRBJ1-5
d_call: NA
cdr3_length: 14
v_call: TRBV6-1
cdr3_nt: TGTGCCAGCAGTGATGGGCAGAACAATCAGCCCCAGCATTTT
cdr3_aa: CASSDGQNNQPQHF

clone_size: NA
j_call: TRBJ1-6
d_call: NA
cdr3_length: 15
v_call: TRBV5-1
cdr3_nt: TGCGCCAGCAGCTCCGCGGGACTCACCCCTAATCCCCTCCACTTT
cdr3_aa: CASSSAGLTPNPLHF

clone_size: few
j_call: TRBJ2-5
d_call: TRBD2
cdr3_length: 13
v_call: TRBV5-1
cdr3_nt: TGCGCCAGCAGCGGGACTACATCAGAGACCCAGTACTTC
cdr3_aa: CASSGTTSETQYF

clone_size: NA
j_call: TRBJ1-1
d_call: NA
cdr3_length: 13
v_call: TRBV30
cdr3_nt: TGTGCCTGGAGTGGGAGGTTAAACACTGAAGCTTTCTTT
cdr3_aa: CAWSGRLNTEAFF

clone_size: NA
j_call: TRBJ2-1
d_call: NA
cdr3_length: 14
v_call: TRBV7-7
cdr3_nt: TGTGCTAGCAGCTTGGGGGGTTCCTACAATGAGCAGTTCTTC
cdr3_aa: CASSLGGSYNEQFF

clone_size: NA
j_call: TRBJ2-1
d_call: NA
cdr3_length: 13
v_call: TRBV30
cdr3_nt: TGTGCCTGGGCCCAGGGGAGTTGGGATGAGCAGTTCTTC
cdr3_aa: CAWAQGSWDEQFF

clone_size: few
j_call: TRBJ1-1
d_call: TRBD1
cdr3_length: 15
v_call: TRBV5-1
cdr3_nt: TGCGCCAGCAACGTACAGGGGGCTGGGAGCACTGAAGCTTTCTTT
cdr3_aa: CASNVQGAGSTEAFF

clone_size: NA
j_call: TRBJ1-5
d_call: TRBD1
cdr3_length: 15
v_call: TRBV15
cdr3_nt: TGTGCCACCAGCAGGGAAGGACAGGGGGGGCAGCCCCAGCATTTT
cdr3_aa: CATSREGQGGQPQHF

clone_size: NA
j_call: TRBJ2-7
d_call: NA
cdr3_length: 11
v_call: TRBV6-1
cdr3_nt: TGTGCCAGCAGAGAACCGACATCGTACTTATTC
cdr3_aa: CASREPTSYLF

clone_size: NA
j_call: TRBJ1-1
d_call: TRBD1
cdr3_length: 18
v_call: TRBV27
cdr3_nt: TGTGCCAGCTCAACGGGAGCGGGACAGGCCTTCATGAACACTGAAGCTTTCTTT
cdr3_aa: CASSTGAGQAFMNTEAFF

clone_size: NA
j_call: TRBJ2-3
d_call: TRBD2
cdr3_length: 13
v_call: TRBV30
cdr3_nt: TGTGCTTGGCGGCCTAGCGGGACAGATACGCAGTATTTT
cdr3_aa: CAWRPSGTDTQYF

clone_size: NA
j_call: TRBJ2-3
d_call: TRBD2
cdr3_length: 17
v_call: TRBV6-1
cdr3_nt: TGTGCCAGCAGTGAAGTACTAGCGGGAGGGCCCTCAGATACGCAGTATTTT
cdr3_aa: CASSEVLAGGPSDTQYF

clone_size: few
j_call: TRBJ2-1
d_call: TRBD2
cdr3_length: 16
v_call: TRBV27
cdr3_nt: TGTGCCAGCAGTTTAGACCTAGCGGATAGTTTCAATGAGCAGTTCTTC
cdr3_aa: CASSLDLADSFNEQFF

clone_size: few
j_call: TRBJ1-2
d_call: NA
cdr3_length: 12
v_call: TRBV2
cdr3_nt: TGTGCCAGTGAGGTAGGAGGGAAAGGCTACACCTTC
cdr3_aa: CASEVGGKGYTF

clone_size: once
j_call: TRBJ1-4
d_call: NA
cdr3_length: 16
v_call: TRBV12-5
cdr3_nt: TGTGCTAGTGGTTCACCTAAGAGGGCCTATAATGAAAAACTGTTTTTT
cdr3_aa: CASGSPKRAYNEKLFF

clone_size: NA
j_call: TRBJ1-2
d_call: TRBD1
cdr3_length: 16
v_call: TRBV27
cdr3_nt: TGTGCCAGCAGTTTACTGGGAAACGACAGGGTTTATGGCTACACCTTC
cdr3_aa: CASSLLGNDRVYGYTF

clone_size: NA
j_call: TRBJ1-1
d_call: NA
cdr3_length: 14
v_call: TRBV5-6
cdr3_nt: TGTGCCAGCAGCCCAGGGTCGGGGAACACTGAAGCTTTCTTT
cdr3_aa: CASSPGSGNTEAFF

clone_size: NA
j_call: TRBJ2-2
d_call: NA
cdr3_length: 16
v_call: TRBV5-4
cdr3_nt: TGTGCCAGCAGCCAAGGGACTTTAGGGAACACCGGGGAGCTGTTTTTT
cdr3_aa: CASSQGTLGNTGELFF

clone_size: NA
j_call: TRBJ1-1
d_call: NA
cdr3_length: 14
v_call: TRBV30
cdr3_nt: TGTGCCTGGAGTAGTCGGGGAAGTAGCACTGAAGCTCTCTTT
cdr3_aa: CAWSSRGSSTEALF

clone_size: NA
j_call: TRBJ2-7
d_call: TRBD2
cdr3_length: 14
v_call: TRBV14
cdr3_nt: TGTGCCAGCGGCCGGGGGGTCCCCGGGTACGAGCAGTACTTC
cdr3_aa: CASGRGVPGYEQYF

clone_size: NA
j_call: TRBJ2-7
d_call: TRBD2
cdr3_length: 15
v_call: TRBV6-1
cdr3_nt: TGTGCCAGCAACCCCCAGCGGGGCTCCCTCTACGAGCAGTACTTC
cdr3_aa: CASNPQRGSLYEQYF

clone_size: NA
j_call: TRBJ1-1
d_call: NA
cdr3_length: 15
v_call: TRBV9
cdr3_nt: TGTGCCAGCACCATGTTTCGGACAAGACTGGGTGAAGCTTTCTTT
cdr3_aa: CASTMFRTRLGEAFF

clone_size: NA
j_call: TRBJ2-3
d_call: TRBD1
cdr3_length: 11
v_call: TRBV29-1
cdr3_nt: TGTAGCCAGGGGGTTGCAGATACGCAGTATTTT
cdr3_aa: CSQGVADTQYF

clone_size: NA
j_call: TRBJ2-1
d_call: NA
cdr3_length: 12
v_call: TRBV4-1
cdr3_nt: TGCGCCAGCAGCCAAGATTCCTCGGCGGAGTTCTTC
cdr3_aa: CASSQDSSAEFF

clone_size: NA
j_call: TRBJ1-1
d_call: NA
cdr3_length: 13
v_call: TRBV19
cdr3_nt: TGTGCCAGTAGTATATTCAGGGACACTGAAGCTTTCTTT
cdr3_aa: CASSIFRDTEAFF

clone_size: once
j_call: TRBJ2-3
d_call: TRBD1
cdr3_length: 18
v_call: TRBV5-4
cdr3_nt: TGTGCCAGCAGCTCTCCGGGACAGGGGCGTCGGAGCACAGATACGCAGTATTTT
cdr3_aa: CASSSPGQGRRSTDTQYF

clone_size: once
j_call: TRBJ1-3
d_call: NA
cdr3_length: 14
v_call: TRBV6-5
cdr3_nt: TGTGCCAGCAAGGTATCAGGGAACGAGAACACCATATATTTT
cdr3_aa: CASKVSGNENTIYF

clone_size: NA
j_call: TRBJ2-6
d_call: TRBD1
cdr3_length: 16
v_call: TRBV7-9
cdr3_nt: TGTGCCAGCAGCATGACAGGGGGCGATGGGGCCAACGTCCTGACTTTC
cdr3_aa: CASSMTGGDGANVLTF